The source of this TCR beta chain is a study of technical replicates of blood from a handful of donors. TCRdb's table, derived via immunoSEQ multiplex PCR, lists solely in-frame clones and lacks some. The table records roughly 81,000 clones, about 97% of them present only once. V dropped 6 bases and J dropped 0 bases, with 13 bases sitting between them. Germline V CDR1 and CDR2: MNHNS, SASEGT. CDR3 length equals 15 residues. This chain uses TRBV6-1 with TRBJ2-3, with TRBD1 as a possible D gene (6 bases). The material sequenced was T cells isolated from PBMCs. This clonotype was obtained from a human donor in good health. DNA of the CDR3: TGTGCCAGCAGGGCGTGGACAGCTAGCACAGATACGCAGTATTTT. As protein: CASRAWTASTDTQYF.